These 27 T cell receptor beta chains came from one sample sequenced in a study of shared clonotypes between healthy human individuals. Assay used: immunoSEQ multiplex PCR; TCRdb lists only in-frame clones, some missing. The sample yields over 850,000 clones, around 78% seen once. Sequenced input: memory CD4+ T cells from PBMCs. Noted subset: CD45RA-negative fraction. The receptors stem from a man between 18 and 35 years old in good health. Some clones in this sample may be carry-over from other donors' samples.

The CDR3 bases are TGTGCCAGTAGTCCTGGGACAGGGGTTGGGGCCCAGTACTTC. This encodes CASSPGTGVGAQYF. The J gene is TRBJ2-5, the V gene TRBV19; 10 nucleotides line up with TRBD1. CDR1 and CDR2 (germline): LNHDA, SQIVND (reference sequence). The CDR3 totals 14 residues. Trimming removed 5 bases from V and 9 bases from J; junction bases left unmatched: 9. Variable domain in full (rest from reference TRBV19 and TRBJ2-5): DGGITQSPKYLFRKEGQNVTLSCEQNLNHDAMYWYRQDPGQGLRLIYYSQIVNDFQKGDIAEGYSVSREKKESFPLTVTSAQKNPTAFYLCASSPGTGVGAQYFGPGTRLLVL.

Only a few counts were recorded for this clone. The J gene is TRBJ2-1, the V gene TRBV25-1; D gene unclear. Trimming shortened V by 4 bases and J by 6 bases, and 16 bases separated the two germline ends. The germline V gene encodes CDR1 MGHDK and CDR2 SYGVNS. This CDR3 has 15 residues. The CDR3 DNA reads as TGTGCCAGCAGTGGAGCGATAGATGTTGGCAATGAGCAGTTCTTC. Translating it yields CASSGAIDVGNEQFF.

The V and J genes are TRBV7-2 and TRBJ2-7, with a weak D call TRBD2 (5 bases). V gave up 5 bases and J gave up 3 bases, with 11 bases separating them. Germline CDR1 is SGHTA and CDR2 is FQGNSA. This CDR3 region has 13 residues. In DNA, the CDR3 is TGTGCCAGCAGCACCTGGACTTACTACGAGCAGTACTTC. Amino acids: CASSTWTYYEQYF.

V usage is TRBV10-3 and J usage is TRBJ1-2, with no clear D. The ends were cut back, 4 bases at V and 4 bases at J, with 16 bases in the middle. Germline V gene sequence: CDR1 ENHRY, CDR2 SYGVKD. The CDR3 is 15 amino acids. The chain's CDR3 is CAISGGSPSPYGYTF. CDR3 DNA sequence: TGTGCCATCAGTGGGGGATCCCCATCACCCTATGGCTACACCTTC.

Note on this clone: Other DNA sequences in this sample translate to the same CDR3. The chain recombines TRBV9 with TRBJ1-5; D unresolved. V was pared by 0 bases and J by 3 bases, with 4 bases between. CDR3 length: 13 amino acids. CDR1 SGDLS and CDR2 YYNGEE come from the germline V gene. The CDR3 region is CASSVGHNQPQHF. CDR3 bases: TGTGCCAGCAGCGTAGGGCACAATCAGCCCCAGCATTTT.

The V and J genes are TRBV5-1 and TRBJ2-3; tentative D call: TRBD1 (5 bases). Germline V CDR1 and CDR2: SGHRS, YFSETQ. The CDR3 extends over 15 amino acids. Trimming took 0 bases from V and 2 from J, leaving 10 bases between them. The CDR3 DNA sequence: TGCGCCAGCAGCTTGGAAGGCAGGGTCACAGATACGCAGTATTTT. It yields the protein CASSLEGRVTDTQYF. Full variable domain (remainder filled in from reference TRBV5-1 and TRBJ2-3): KAGVTQTPRYLIKTRGQQVTLSCSPISGHRSVSWYQQTPGQGLQFLFEYFSETQRNKGNFPGRFSGRQFSNSRSEMNVSTLELGDSALYLCASSLEGRVTDTQYFGPGTRLTVL.

This clone has just a few counts. This sequence joins TRBV2 and TRBJ1-1; D unresolved. Per germline, CDR1 SNHLY and CDR2 FYNNEI. V lost 1 base and J 9 bases, leaving 6 bases between the germline ends. This CDR3 region has 11 residues. The CDR3 here is CASSEGAKAFF. In DNA, the CDR3 is TGTGCCAGCAGTGAAGGAGCCAAAGCTTTCTTT.

V usage is TRBV6-5 and J usage is TRBJ2-2; 7 bases agree with TRBD1. The CDR3 has 16 residues. Germline-derived CDR1 and CDR2 are MNHEY and SVGAGI. V lost 0 bases and J lost 7; bases outside the gene matches: 8. This CDR3 is CASSYSRGPVSGELFF. CDR3 nucleotides: TGTGCCAGCAGTTACTCGAGGGGGCCAGTTAGCGGGGAGCTGTTTTTT.

The chain is built from TRBV18 and TRBJ2-1, with a tentative D call TRBD2 (6 bases). Trimming stripped 2 bases from V and 0 bases from J, with 11 bases between. CDR1 is KGHSH and CDR2 is LQKENI in the germline V gene. This CDR3 is 16 amino acids long. CDR3 sequence (DNA): TGTGCCAGCTCACCATGGGGGGTTAGCTCCTACAATGAGCAGTTCTTC. Amino acid sequence: CASSPWGVSSYNEQFF.

This chain joins TRBV4-1 and TRBJ2-5, with D unclear. Deletions cut 2 bases from V and 1 base from J, with 5 bases between. CDR1 MGHRA and CDR2 YSYEKL come from the germline V gene. CDR3 length: 13 residues. The CDR3 sequence is CASSQRTQETQYF. The CDR3 region has the DNA TGCGCCAGCAGCCAAAGAACCCAAGAGACCCAGTACTTC.

This chain connects TRBV6-5 to TRBJ2-5; 8 bases line up with TRBD2. CDR3 length: 15 amino acids. Germline CDR1 reads MNHEY; CDR2 reads SVGAGI. The V gene end was trimmed by 5 bases and the J gene end by 2 bases; junction bases not matched to a gene: 7. The CDR3 loop is CASSATSGRQETQYF. CDR3 nucleotides: TGTGCCAGCAGTGCAACTAGCGGAAGACAAGAGACCCAGTACTTC.

The rearrangement links TRBV11-2 to TRBJ2-1; D is possibly TRBD2 (6 bases). There are 15 residues in the CDR3. Germline CDR1 and CDR2: SGHAT and FQNNGV. Trimming left V 5 bases short and J 0 bases short, with 11 bases between. DNA for the CDR3: TGTGCCAGCAGCCCCCTCGGGAGCTCCTACAATGAGCAGTTCTTC. Protein product: CASSPLGSSYNEQFF. The full variable domain, rest sourced from reference TRBV11-2 and TRBJ2-1, is EAGVAQSPRYKIIEKRQSVAFWCNPISGHATLYWYQQILGQGPKLLIQFQNNGVVDDSQLPKDRFSAERLKGVDSTLKIQPAKLEDSAVYLCASSPLGSSYNEQFFGPGTRLTVL.

The rearrangement uses TRBV28 and TRBJ1-4; D remains ambiguous. Germline V gene sequence: CDR1 MDHEN, CDR2 SYDVKM. Trimming stripped 5 bases from V and 2 bases from J, with 12 bases between. CDR3 length equals 15 residues. The CDR3 spells CASSRVVRTNEKLFF. The DNA of the CDR3 is TGTGCCAGCAGTAGAGTGGTGAGGACTAATGAAAAACTGTTTTTT.

This rearrangement joins TRBV5-1 to TRBJ2-2; a possible D gene is TRBD1 (5 bases). CDR3 length equals 15 residues. Trimming left V 0 bases short and J 3 bases short, with 9 bases between. CDR1 is SGHRS, CDR2 YFSETQ, per germline. The CDR3 is CASSLEGIDTGELFF. As DNA, the CDR3 is TGCGCCAGCAGCTTGGAGGGGATCGACACCGGGGAGCTGTTTTTT.

This rearrangement joins TRBV7-2 to TRBJ1-2; no clear D gene. With 5 bases removed from V and 5 bases from J, the gap between germline ends came to 15 bases. CDR3 size: 14 residues. Germline V lookup: CDR1 SGHTA, CDR2 FQGNSA. The CDR3 DNA sequence: TGTGCCAGCAGCCCGGACGGCTTCGGTTATGGCTACACCTTC. Its protein is CASSPDGFGYGYTF. Full variable domain (outside the CDR3, taken from reference TRBV7-2 and TRBJ1-2): GAGVSQSPSNKVTEKGKDVELRCDPISGHTALYWYRQSLGQGLEFLIYFQGNSAPDKSGLPSDRFSAERTGGSVSTLTIQRTQQEDSAVYLCASSPDGFGYGYTFGSGTRLTVV.

To note about this clone: Other DNA sequences in the sample encode the same CDR3. The chain has TRBV27 and TRBJ2-1; no clear D gene. CDR1 and CDR2 from the germline V gene are MNHEY and SMNVEV (reference sequence). V gave up 2 bases and J gave up 6 bases, with 2 bases separating them. The CDR3 sequence is 11 residues long. CDR3 nucleotides: TGTGCCAGCAGTTTAGGCAATGAGCAGTTCTTC. Its protein product is CASSLGNEQFF.

The chain recombines TRBV6-6 with TRBJ1-1; the D gene is possibly TRBD1 (5 bases). The germline gives CDR1 MNHNY, CDR2 SVGAGI (reference sequence). The CDR3 runs 14 residues. V lost 4 bases and J lost 1, with 10 bases in between. CDR3 in DNA: TGTGCCAGCAGTTTTATGACAGCGAACACTGAAGCTTTCTTT. Protein: CASSFMTANTEAFF.

This chain connects TRBV5-1 to TRBJ1-4; no clear D. V was clipped by 1 base and J by 4 bases, with 8 bases between them. Germline values: CDR1 SGHRS, CDR2 YFSETQ. This CDR3 region has 14 residues. In nucleotides, the CDR3 is TGCGCCAGCAGCTTGAACCGTGTTAATGAAAAACTGTTTTTT. Amino acid sequence: CASSLNRVNEKLFF.

Note on this clone: One junction end does not reproduce the germline sequence, and a read error may be involved. The J gene is TRBJ2-1, the V gene TRBV6-1; TRBD2 aligns across 11 bases. The CDR3 spans 15 residues. Germline V lookup: CDR1 MNHNS, CDR2 SASEGT. CDR3 amino acids: CASVLLAGGGDEQLF. The CDR3 nucleotides are TGTGCCAGCGTCCTCCTAGCGGGAGGTGGCGATGAGCAGCTCTTC.

The chain uses TRBV18 and TRBJ2-7; tentatively, D is TRBD2 (5 bases). The germline gives CDR1 KGHSH, CDR2 LQKENI. The CDR3 sequence is 15 residues long. V dropped 3 bases and J dropped 0 bases, with 12 bases sitting between them. In DNA form, the CDR3 reads TGTGCCAGCTCACCTTATGGGGAGCACTCCTACGAGCAGTACTTC. This encodes CASSPYGEHSYEQYF.

In DNA form, the CDR3 reads TGTGCCAGCAGCTTAGGGTACCGAGAGACCCAGTACTTC. Translating it yields CASSLGYRETQYF. The chain links TRBV7-8 to TRBJ2-5, with no clear D. Trimming removed 1 base at V and 4 bases at J, with 7 bases between. This CDR3 has 13 amino acids. Germline values: CDR1 SGHVS, CDR2 FQNEAQ.

The chain uses TRBV4-1 and TRBJ2-1, with TRBD2 as a possible D gene (5 bases). This CDR3 comprises 17 residues. The germline gives CDR1 MGHRA, CDR2 YSYEKL. V lost 0 bases and J 4 bases, leaving 16 bases between the germline ends. The CDR3 DNA reads as TGCGCCAGCAGCCAAGAGAGTCGGATAGCGTTTTACAATGAGCAGTTCTTC. It is translated as CASSQESRIAFYNEQFF.

The chain couples TRBV6-5 to TRBJ2-7, with D perhaps TRBD1 or TRBD2 (5 bases each). V dropped 6 bases and J dropped 3 bases, with 15 bases sitting between them. CDR1 is MNHEY and CDR2 is SVGAGI in the germline V gene. The CDR3 has 14 amino acids. DNA of the CDR3: TGTGCCAGCAGGGACGGGACGGAATTCTACGAGCAGTACTTC. Translation gives CASRDGTEFYEQYF.

The chain carries TRBV19 and TRBJ2-7, with TRBD1 as a possible D gene (5 bases). V gave up 6 bases and J gave up 0 bases, with 9 bases separating them. The germline V gene encodes CDR1 LNHDA and CDR2 SQIVND (reference sequence). The CDR3 is 13 amino acids. For the CDR3, the DNA is TGTGCCAGTAGGCGACAGAGCTCCTACGAGCAGTACTTC. Its translation is CASRRQSSYEQYF.

The V call is TRBV7-2, the J call TRBJ1-2; D not resolved. Germline V gene data show CDR1 as SGHTA and CDR2 as FQGNSA. The CDR3 sequence is 14 residues long. Between the trimmed V and J ends, which lost 0 bases and 8 bases, there was a span of 13 bases. CDR3 nucleotide sequence: TGTGCCAGCAGCTTAGCGCTTATCAGGAGGGGCTACACCTTC. Protein sequence: CASSLALIRRGYTF. Using reference TRBV7-2 and TRBJ1-2 for the parts outside the CDR3, the full variable domain is GAGVSQSPSNKVTEKGKDVELRCDPISGHTALYWYRQSLGQGLEFLIYFQGNSAPDKSGLPSDRFSAERTGGSVSTLTIQRTQQEDSAVYLCASSLALIRRGYTFGSGTRLTVV.

This clone has just a few counts. V gene TRBV7-6 combines with J gene TRBJ2-2; D is possibly TRBD2 (5 bases). Germline CDR1 and CDR2: SGHVS and FNYEAQ. V was pared by 5 bases and J by 1 base, with 5 bases between. The CDR3 sequence is 13 residues long. The chain's CDR3 is CASSGRNTGELFF. The CDR3 DNA is TGTGCCAGCAGCGGGAGGAACACCGGGGAGCTGTTTTTT.

This chain uses TRBV9 with TRBJ2-7, with D possibly being TRBD2 (6 bases). Trimming stripped 0 bases from V and 0 bases from J, with 13 bases between. The germline V gene encodes CDR1 SGDLS and CDR2 YYNGEE. This CDR3 is built from 16 residues. The CDR3, as DNA: TGTGCCAGCAGCGTAGGGGACTTACGGAACTCCTACGAGCAGTACTTC. Protein: CASSVGDLRNSYEQYF.